What follows are 22 T cell receptor beta chains derived from one specimen sequenced in a study of blood T cell repertoires in COVID-19. TCRdb keeps only in-frame clones here, not all; method: immunoSEQ multiplex PCR. The sample has over 200,000 clones, 82% seen once. The sequenced sample was peripheral blood. The receptors were sampled from a woman aged 35 to 49 with acute or convalescent COVID-19.

The genes are TRBV6-5 and TRBJ1-2, with TRBD1 identical over 7 bases. J lost 2 bases, V lost 6 bases, and 6 bases had no gene match. The CDR3 runs 14 residues. Looked up from germline, CDR1 is MNHEY and CDR2 is SVGAGI. CDR3 sequence (DNA): TGTGCCAGCAGGCCCGGGACAGACAACTATGGCTACACCTTC. It encodes CASRPGTDNYGYTF.

The J gene is TRBJ1-2, the V gene TRBV28; 7 bases match TRBD1. CDR3 length: 14 residues. CDR1 is MDHEN, CDR2 SYDVKM, per germline. After removal of 4 bases from V and 8 bases from J, the junction contained 10 bases not matched to a gene. CDR3 protein: CASSSSGQVRGYTF. DNA of the CDR3: TGTGCCAGCAGTTCCTCCGGACAGGTCCGGGGCTACACCTTC.

This chain connects TRBV7-9 to TRBJ2-6; possible D gene TRBD1, 5 bases. The ends were cut back, 1 base at V and 0 bases at J, with 7 bases in the middle. Germline V gene data show CDR1 as SEHNR and CDR2 as FQNEAQ (reference sequence). This CDR3 is built from 16 residues. The CDR3 DNA reads TGTGCCAGCAGCTTAGACAGGTTCTCTGGGGCCAACGTCCTGACTTTC. This sequence encodes CASSLDRFSGANVLTF.

The chain joins TRBV7-9 to TRBJ2-7; D gene unclear. The CDR3 runs 15 residues. V lost 6 bases and J lost 2, with 17 bases in between. Germline values: CDR1 SEHNR, CDR2 FQNEAQ (reference sequence). The CDR3 loop reads CASSPRGARTYEQYF. CDR3 nucleotides: TGTGCCAGCAGTCCCCGTGGAGCGAGAACCTACGAGCAGTACTTC.

This clone was detected only once. The rearrangement uses TRBV14 and TRBJ1-6; no definite D call. Germline loops: CDR1 SGHDN, CDR2 FVKESK. CDR3 size: 17 residues. V was pared by 1 base and J by 4 bases, with 14 bases between. The CDR3 coding sequence is TGTGCCAGCAGCCAAGTCGCGGTTCGTGATTATAATTCACCCCTCCACTTT. Its protein product is CASSQVAVRDYNSPLHF.

This clone was seen once. The CDR3 spells CARKGPTGENGYTF. The CDR3 DNA reads TGTGCAAGAAAAGGGCCAACGGGGGAAAATGGCTACACCTTC. The chain uses TRBV2 and TRBJ1-2; tentative D call: TRBD1 (5 bases). The CDR3 totals 14 residues. The germline V gene has CDR1 SNHLY and CDR2 FYNNEI.

This chain links TRBV27 with TRBJ1-2; 7 nucleotides line up with TRBD1. Per the germline V gene, CDR1 is MNHEY and CDR2 is SMNVEV (reference sequence). The CDR3 has 14 residues. The V gene end was trimmed by 3 bases and the J gene end by 8 bases; junction bases not matched to a gene: 9. The CDR3 nucleotides read TGTGCCAGCAGTTTCACCAGACAGGGTTACGGCTACACCTTC. Translation gives CASSFTRQGYGYTF.

CDR3 in DNA: TGTGCCAGCAGCTTAGTTGGGGGGGACTACGAGCAGTACTTC. Translation gives CASSLVGGDYEQYF. This chain uses TRBV7-2 with TRBJ2-7, with 7 nucleotides matching TRBD2. The CDR3 length is 14 residues. CDR1 SGHTA and CDR2 FQGNSA come from the germline V gene. The V segment lost 1 base and the J segment 3 bases; nucleotides outside the gene matches: 3.

In its sample, this clone was seen once. The chain joins TRBV11-2 to TRBJ2-7; 7 bases map to TRBD1. V dropped 4 bases and J dropped 0; count of bases not matched to a gene: 6. The CDR3 contains 15 residues. The germline gives CDR1 SGHAT, CDR2 FQNNGV. CDR3 amino acids: CASSSTGTASYEQYF. For the CDR3, the DNA is TGTGCCAGCAGCTCCACCGGGACAGCCTCCTACGAGCAGTACTTC.

The CDR3 DNA reads as TGTGCCAGCAGTTACTCCCTCACAGGACTATACGAGCAGTACTTC. It codes for CASSYSLTGLYEQYF. The chain uses TRBV6-5 and TRBJ2-7, with a possible D match to TRBD2 (6 bases). With 0 bases removed from V and 4 bases from J, the gap between germline ends came to 13 bases. The germline gives CDR1 MNHEY, CDR2 SVGAGI. The CDR3 is 15 residues long.

This chain links TRBV28 with TRBJ2-3; no clear D gene. CDR1 is MDHEN, CDR2 SYDVKM, per germline. The CDR3 is 16 residues long. Trimming cost V 5 bases and J 0 bases, with 15 bases left between them. Written as DNA, the CDR3 is TGTGCCAGCAGTCCCCGGGTCTCGCCTAGCACAGATACGCAGTATTTT. It codes for CASSPRVSPSTDTQYF.

The chain uses TRBV27 and TRBJ2-3, with a tentative D call TRBD2 (6 bases). Germline CDR1 and CDR2: MNHEY and SMNVEV (reference sequence). The CDR3 spans 14 residues. The germline V and J ends were trimmed by 4 bases and 2 bases, with 10 bases remaining between them. CDR3 nucleotide sequence: TGTGCCAGCAGTTGGAGGGCCCTCACAGATACGCAGTATTTT. Encoded protein: CASSWRALTDTQYF.

The genes are TRBV7-6 and TRBJ2-7; 11 bases are shared with TRBD2. Trimming at V came to 2 bases and at J to 2 bases, leaving 11 bases not matched to a gene. Germline V lookup: CDR1 SGHVS, CDR2 FNYEAQ. The CDR3 has 18 residues. The CDR3, as DNA: TGTGCCAGCAGCTTAACTAGCGGGAGAGGGTTAACCCCCTACGAGCAGTACTTC. Protein: CASSLTSGRGLTPYEQYF.

The CDR3 sequence is CASSLGGAPTSGFYEQYF. The DNA for the CDR3 is TGCGCCAGCAGCTTGGGGGGTGCCCCAACTAGCGGCTTCTACGAGCAGTACTTC. The chain combines TRBV5-1 with TRBJ2-7; 8 nucleotides line up with TRBD2. Germline CDR1 is SGHRS and CDR2 is YFSETQ. Unmatched junction bases numbered 14, after V lost 0 bases and J lost 3 bases. The CDR3 consists of 18 residues.

V usage is TRBV19 and J usage is TRBJ2-7; D possibly corresponds to TRBD1 (6 bases). Germline V gene data show CDR1 as LNHDA and CDR2 as SQIVND (reference sequence). The CDR3 length is 13 residues. V shed 5 bases and J shed 4 bases, with 12 bases lying between them. This chain's CDR3 is CASSLFQGYEQYF. Here the CDR3 DNA reads TGTGCCAGTAGTTTGTTTCAGGGGTACGAGCAGTACTTC.

V usage is TRBV27 and J usage is TRBJ2-7, with a tentative D call TRBD1 (6 bases). The CDR3 loop spans 15 amino acids. The germline V gene has CDR1 MNHEY and CDR2 SMNVEV (reference sequence). Trimming removed 2 bases from V and 2 bases from J, with 13 bases in between. CDR3 DNA: TGTGCCAGCAGTTTAATCCCGGACAGAACCTACGAGCAGTACTTC. Translation gives CASSLIPDRTYEQYF.

This chain joins TRBV19 and TRBJ2-6, with a weak D call TRBD2 (5 bases). Germline values: CDR1 LNHDA, CDR2 SQIVND (reference sequence). The CDR3 extends over 15 amino acids. Trimming shortened V by 3 bases and J by 4 bases, and 10 bases separated the two germline ends. CDR3 coding DNA: TGTGCCAGTAGTATGTCGGGGAACGGGGCCAACGTCCTGACTTTC. It translates to CASSMSGNGANVLTF.

This rearrangement joins TRBV28 to TRBJ2-1, with TRBD2 matching over 14 bases. The trim removed 5 bases at V and 6 bases at J, leaving 6 bases unmatched. There are 16 residues in the CDR3. Per germline, CDR1 MDHEN and CDR2 SYDVKM. This CDR3 is CASSEPGTSGSNEQFF. In DNA, the CDR3 is TGTGCCAGCAGTGAACCTGGGACTAGCGGGAGCAATGAGCAGTTCTTC.

The chain uses TRBV3-1 (or the pseudogene TRBV3-2) and TRBJ2-1; maybe TRBD2 (5 bases). V lost 1 base and J 6 bases, leaving 16 bases between the germline ends. The length of the CDR3 is 16 residues. Looked up from germline, CDR1 is LGHDT and CDR2 is YNNKEL (reference sequence). The DNA for the CDR3 is TGTGCCAGCAGCCAAGTGCGGCTAGCTTTTAGCAATGAGCAGTTCTTC. Its translation: CASSQVRLAFSNEQFF.

This clone showed up just a few times. This CDR3 reads CASSQVEDRGSLTGEKLFF. The CDR3 DNA reads TGCGCCAGCAGCCAAGTGGAGGACAGGGGTAGTTTAACGGGTGAAAAACTGTTTTTT. The gene calls are TRBV4-3 and TRBJ1-4; TRBD1 agrees at 9 bases. The CDR3 length is 19 residues. Per the germline V gene, CDR1 is LGHNA and CDR2 is YSLEER. J gave up 7 bases and V 1 base, and 16 bases lay outside the gene matches.

The rearrangement joins TRBV10-3 to TRBJ2-1; D possibly corresponds to TRBD2 (5 bases). Trimming removed 8 bases from V and 5 bases from J, with 10 bases in between. This CDR3 has 12 amino acids. The germline V gene encodes CDR1 ENHRY and CDR2 SYGVKD. The CDR3 DNA reads as TGTGCCATCGACGCCGGGGACAATGAGCAGTTCTTC. This codes for CAIDAGDNEQFF.

V and J are TRBV6-5 and TRBJ1-5; D gene uncertain. The germline V and J ends were trimmed by 6 bases and 4 bases, with 7 bases remaining between them. The CDR3 is made up of 12 amino acids. Germline V gene lookup returns CDR1 MNHEY and CDR2 SVGAGI. The CDR3 loop is CASSHLNQPQHF. CDR3 bases: TGTGCCAGCAGCCACTTAAATCAGCCCCAGCATTTT.